The entry below gives a single T cell receptor (beta chain) sequence along with its context. The data were obtained in a study of shared clonotypes between healthy human individuals. The protocol was immunoSEQ multiplex PCR, while the TCRdb copy is restricted to in-frame clones and leaves out a portion. The sample shows a few hundred thousand clones, 95% to 98% of them seen only once. The CDR3 spans 15 residues. Adults of Caucasian background living in Nashville, Tennessee made up all donors. The material sequenced was naive CD4+ T cells sorted from blood. Noted subset: CD45RA+ positively selected. The receptor comes from a woman aged 25 to 45 in good health. This chain links TRBV21-1 with TRBJ2-7; the DNA was not compared with TRBD1, the D call given in the table. TRBV21-1 is assigned pseudogene status. CDR3 protein: CASSKKISYKYEQYF. The DNA of the CDR3 is TGTGCCAGCAGCAAAAAGATCAGTTACAAGTACGAGCAGTACTTC.